This T cell receptor beta chain was captured in a study of OX40 agonist ivuxolimab in advanced cancers. Looking at the study overall: Ivuxolimab was administered intravenously to patients at 0.01 to 10 mg/kg every 2 weeks. Participants, about 83% male, averaged roughly 60 years of age, ranging from roughly 20 to 85. General study findings and limits: At doses 0.1 to 3.0 mg/kg, CD4+ and CD8+ clones expanded.

In the case of this clone: Its target is not known.

The assay was immunoSEQ multiplex PCR, and TCRdb's table has in-frame clones only and misses some. The table shows 40,000 or so clones, with around 89% occurring only once. Blood sampling was done at baseline, cycle 4 day 1, and cycle 7 day 1. The V end lost 4 bases, the J end lost 3 bases, and 10 bases lay between the germline ends. The germline V gene has CDR1 SGHKS and CDR2 YYEKEE (reference sequence). CDR3 size: 14 residues. The sequenced sample was CD4+ or CD8+ T cells sorted from blood, obtained in a trial of the OX40 agonist ivuxolimab. The chain employs TRBV5-5 and TRBJ1-4; TRBD1 might be the D (5 bases). The TCR sequence derives from an adult with an advanced solid tumor such as melanoma, head and neck, liver or kidney cancer. The CDR3 reads CASSRRDANEKLFF. The DNA of the CDR3 is TGTGCCAGCAGCCGCCGGGACGCTAATGAAAAACTGTTTTTT.